These 2 T cell receptor beta chains originate from one sample sequenced in a study of T cell changes during pregnancy in multiple sclerosis. Profiled with immunoSEQ multiplex PCR; TCRdb holds only in-frame clones, not every one. The top ten clones hold 1.5% to 2% of a sample with fewer than 95,000 clones, around nine tenths of them seen once. This material consisted of peripheral blood, taken in the first trimester of pregnancy. These receptors all stem from a female donor in good health, enrolled as a control in a pregnancy study.

The chain joins TRBV29-1 to TRBJ1-1, with D perhaps matching TRBD1 (5 bases). Germline CDR1 reads SQVTM; CDR2 reads ANQGSEA. V lost 3 bases to trimming and J lost 1 base, with 9 bases between them. This CDR3 comprises 13 residues. CDR3 residues: CSVDRGGNTEAFF. The CDR3 bases are TGCAGCGTTGATAGGGGAGGGAACACTGAAGCTTTCTTT.

The gene calls are TRBV7-2 and TRBJ1-5; possibly TRBD1 for D (6 bases). The V gene's germline CDR1 is SGHTA and CDR2 FQGNSA. The V and J ends lost 2 bases and 6 bases respectively, with 14 bases between them. CDR3 size: 15 residues. CDR3 amino acids: CASSLSQGRVQPQHF. For the CDR3, the DNA is TGTGCCAGCAGCTTATCACAGGGACGGGTTCAGCCCCAGCATTTT.